This TCR beta chain was observed in a study of OX40 agonist ivuxolimab in advanced cancers. Background on the whole study: Ivuxolimab was an agonistic, fully human IgG2 monoclonal antibody directed against OX40 (CD134), a costimulatory receptor. Intravenous ivuxolimab was administered to patients every 2 weeks at six dose levels: 0.01, 0.1, 0.3, 1.5, 3 and 10 mg/kg. Of the approximately 50 dose-escalation patients, hepatocellular carcinoma was present in about 20, melanoma in roughly 15, renal cell carcinoma in 9 and head and neck cancer in 9. A male proportion of roughly 80% and a mean age of around 60 years, ranging from 23 to 79, were recorded for the dose-escalation cohort. Patients were allowed to have had prior anti-PD-1, anti-PD-L1 or anti-CTLA-4 therapy, and around 37% of the dose-escalation patients had previously received checkpoint inhibitors. Partial responses occurred in three dose-escalation patients: two with cutaneous melanoma and one with hepatocellular carcinoma. Peripheral TCRbeta sequencing aimed to test whether ivuxolimab altered TCR sequence diversity and caused clonal T-cell expansion. The paper reports the monotherapy dose-escalation portion (N of about 50 patients) of the phase I ivuxolimab trial. Summary of the overall study and its limitations: After ivuxolimab, more expanded clones were found on average in CD8+ T cells than in CD4+ T cells. Low levels of normalized T-cell clonal expansion were also seen in some patients who did not respond. Which antigens the clonally expanded peripheral T cells were specific for was not determined. At doses of 0.1 to 3.0 mg/kg, clonal expansion of both CD4+ and CD8+ T cells in blood was seen between baseline and week 6. In the 0.1-3.0 mg/kg groups, partial responders had among the lowest normalized peripheral clonal expansion, particularly in CD8+ T cells.

A note on this clone: This receptor's antigen is unknown. No qualities accompany the bases; no much larger clone lies one base away.

Patients with autoimmune disease history or receiving systemic immunosuppression were excluded from the trial. In every dose cohort, peripheral blood was drawn for TCR sequencing at baseline, cycle 4 day 1, and cycle 7 day 1. The samples were taken from a phase I, first-in-human, multicenter, open-label dose-escalation trial of ivuxolimab. Adults with locally advanced or metastatic melanoma, renal cell, hepatocellular, or head and neck squamous cell carcinoma were enrolled in the trial. Before TCR sequencing, CD4+ T cells and CD8+ T cells from peripheral blood were sorted into separate populations. Genomic DNA was extracted from sorted cells for sequencing of the TCRbeta CDR3 region. TCRbeta CDR3 regions were sequenced using the immunoSEQ Assay. Held by TCRdb, this immuneACCESS table contains in-frame sequences only and omits some clones. Under half of the omission traces to an unresolved V gene where checked; the cause of the rest is unknown. The sample table records more than 65,000 clones; about 88% of these occur just once. The biggest ten clones account for approximately 0.98% of the sample.

The source was CD4+ or CD8+ T cells sorted from blood, collected in a trial of the OX40 agonist ivuxolimab. The clonotype was recovered from an adult with an advanced solid tumor such as melanoma, head and neck, liver or kidney cancer.

The DNA sequence follows: TGTGCCAGTAGTATCCGGGGACTAGCGGGAGCGGGCTACGAGCAGTACTTC. Its protein is CASSIRGLAGAGYEQYF. Recombination joined TRBV19 with TRBJ2-7; a stretch of 14 junction bases matches TRBD2. The cysteine opens and the phenylalanine closes a CDR3 of 17 amino acids. Only the CDR3 DNA stays, 51 bases, in frame from base 1. For this chain, trimming is 3 bases at the V end and 3 bases at the J end, and the number of junction bases without a gene match is 7. Per the germline V gene (reference sequence), LNHDA is the CDR1 and SQIVND is the CDR2.